This note documents a single T cell receptor (beta chain) sequence. Original processing notes: Cell counts per sample came from amplifying reference gene primers. The assay was immunoSEQ multiplex PCR, and TCRdb's table has in-frame clones only and misses some. The DNA was the basis for D and trimming; V, J and clone size are from that table. Of 130,000 to 150,000 clones in the sample, 84% are singletons; the top ten hold approximately 40%. The sample belongs to a study of blood T cell repertoires in COVID-19. Study details: Material from acute and convalescent COVID-19 was sourced from the United States, Italy and Spain. T cells, B-cell-depleted T cells, or PBMCs provided the cDNA or gDNA that served as material.

The CDR3 runs 13 residues. The V gene lost 1 base and the J gene lost 3 bases, with 6 bases spanning the gap. Germline V gene data show CDR1 as LNHNV and CDR2 as YYDKDF (reference sequence). The chain uses TRBV15 and TRBJ1-1; possible D gene TRBD1, 5 bases. The sequencing sample was made of peripheral blood. The receptor was isolated from a human donor in a cohort sampled during active COVID-19. The CDR3 coding sequence is TGTGCCACCAGCAGAGGGGGGGACACTGAAGCTTTCTTT. Protein sequence: CATSRGGDTEAFF.